The 30 T cell receptor beta chains reported below all come from one sample, sequenced in a study of PD-1 blockade in classical Hodgkin lymphoma (dated by TCRdb to about 2020). The library was produced with the immunoSEQ multiplex PCR assay. This is the immuneACCESS table as TCRdb keeps it, with only in-frame sequences that have V and J called. A part of the clones is gone; compared with another copy, unresolved V genes explain less than half, and the rest is unexplained. Here the sample has 32,000 or so clones; 86% occur a single time. Jointly, the top ten make up roughly 0.48% of the sample. Reading the label with the study, this specimen's time point is: cycle 4 day 1 (C4D1), after about 6 weeks of nivolumab. Every trial patient had relapsed following autologous stem cell transplantation, and prior brentuximab vedotin exposure was what differed among cohorts A, B and C. Magnetic negative selection with a Miltenyi CD4+ T cell isolation kit was used to purify CD4+ T cells from thawed PBMCs.

The sample in question was CD4+ T cells from blood, obtained before the fourth cycle of nivolumab. All receptors derive from a human donor with classical Hodgkin lymphoma.

The chain is built from TRBV5-5 and TRBJ2-7; tentatively, D is TRBD1 (6 bases). The V gene lost 4 bases and the J gene lost 1 base, with 12 bases spanning the gap. The CDR3 totals 14 residues. Germline loops: CDR1 SGHKS, CDR2 YYEKEE (reference sequence). The CDR3 region is CASSVGQPSYEQYF. The CDR3 DNA follows: TGTGCCAGCAGCGTCGGACAGCCTTCCTACGAGCAGTACTTC. Drawing the rest from reference TRBV5-5 and TRBJ2-7, the complete variable domain is DAGVTQSPTHLIKTRGQQVTLRCSPISGHKSVSWYQQVLGQGPQFIFQYYEKEERGRGNFPDRFSARQFPNYSSELNVNALLLGDSALYLCASSVGQPSYEQYFGPGTRLTVT.

The rearrangement joins TRBV28 to TRBJ1-6; D not resolved. The CDR3 contains 14 residues. Germline-derived CDR1 and CDR2 are MDHEN and SYDVKM. V was pared by 5 bases and J by 9 bases, with 14 bases between. The CDR3: CASSVQAIISPLHF. The CDR3 DNA reads TGTGCCAGCAGTGTCCAGGCTATCATTTCACCCCTCCACTTT.

V usage is TRBV5-5 and J usage is TRBJ2-3, with 7 bases aligning to TRBD2. This CDR3 contains 14 residues. The germline gives CDR1 SGHKS, CDR2 YYEKEE (reference sequence). The J segment lost 2 bases and the V segment lost 2 bases, leaving 2 bases of the junction unmatched. The CDR3 coding sequence is TGTGCCAGCAGCTTCCGGGACTACACAGATACGCAGTATTTT. Amino acid sequence: CASSFRDYTDTQYF.

The chain is built from TRBV2 and TRBJ2-5; D ambiguous. CDR1 and CDR2 from the germline V gene are SNHLY and FYNNEI. Trimming shortened V by 4 bases and J by 3 bases, and 9 bases separated the two germline ends. The CDR3 contains 13 residues. This CDR3 reads CASSGDVKETQYF. In DNA, the CDR3 is TGTGCCAGCAGTGGGGATGTGAAAGAGACCCAGTACTTC.

For the CDR3, the DNA is TGCGCCAGCAGCTTCTCAGGGCGGGGGGCATACAATGAGCAGTTCTTC. Translation gives CASSFSGRGAYNEQFF. V is TRBV5-1 and J is TRBJ2-1; 8 bases fit TRBD2. This CDR3 spans 16 amino acids. With 2 bases clipped from V and 4 bases from J, the junction kept 8 bases outside the gene matches. Germline assignment: CDR1 SGHRS and CDR2 YFSETQ.

This chain uses TRBV5-1 with TRBJ2-5; no reliable D call. With 5 bases removed from V and 5 bases from J, the gap between germline ends came to 10 bases. The CDR3 consists of 12 residues. Germline assignment: CDR1 SGHRS and CDR2 YFSETQ. The CDR3 coding sequence is TGCGCCAGCAGGCAACTCCAGGAGACCCAGTACTTC. Translated: CASRQLQETQYF.

The chain links TRBV28 to TRBJ2-5; possible D gene TRBD1, 5 bases. This CDR3 comprises 14 residues. Germline V gene lookup returns CDR1 MDHEN and CDR2 SYDVKM. Trimming pared 6 bases from V and 2 bases from J, leaving 13 bases between. CDR3 protein: CASRPLQGQETQYF. The DNA of the CDR3 is TGTGCCAGCAGACCTTTGCAGGGTCAAGAGACCCAGTACTTC.

This chain connects TRBV5-6 to TRBJ2-5; a weak D match, TRBD2 (6 bases). CDR3 length: 16 residues. Germline values: CDR1 SGHDT, CDR2 YYEEEE. The V gene lost 0 bases and the J gene lost 3 bases, with 15 bases spanning the gap. CDR3 in amino acids: CASSLGIAGLKETQYF. CDR3 nucleotides: TGTGCCAGCAGCTTGGGGATCGCGGGATTGAAAGAGACCCAGTACTTC.

The rearrangement uses TRBV6-5 and TRBJ2-3; D uncertain. From germline, CDR1 is MNHEY and CDR2 SVGAGI. The CDR3 runs 15 residues. V was cut by 6 bases and J by 3 bases, with 16 bases left in between. The CDR3 DNA sequence: TGTGCCAGCAGACGAGACACCACTACGACAGATACGCAGTATTTT. Translation: CASRRDTTTTDTQYF.

The rearrangement uses TRBV30 and TRBJ2-5; perhaps D is TRBD1 or TRBD2 (5 bases each). The CDR3 covers 13 residues. Trimming took off 5 bases at V and 5 bases at J, with 15 bases between the two ends. The germline V gene encodes CDR1 GTSNPN and CDR2 SVGIG (reference sequence). In DNA form, the CDR3 reads TGTGCCTGGGGGATCTACGGGGCCGAGACCCAGTACTTC. Its translation: CAWGIYGAETQYF. Looking up the rest from reference TRBV30 and TRBJ2-5 gives the full variable domain: SQTIHQWPATLVQPVGSPLSLECTVEGTSNPNLYWYRQAAGRGLQLLFYSVGIGQISSEVPQNLSASRPQDRQFILSSKKLLLSDSGFYLCAWGIYGAETQYFGPGTRLLVL.

This chain links TRBV6-1 with TRBJ2-7, with a weak D call TRBD1 (6 bases). Germline loops: CDR1 MNHNS, CDR2 SASEGT. The CDR3 is 14 residues long. V lost 6 bases and J 0 bases, leaving 12 bases between the germline ends. The CDR3 is CASSPQGSSYEQYF. The DNA of the CDR3 is TGTGCCAGCAGCCCGCAGGGGAGCTCCTACGAGCAGTACTTC.

The chain uses TRBV7-8 and TRBJ2-3; 9 bases are shared with TRBD2. CDR3 size: 14 residues. V lost 7 bases to trimming and J lost 2 bases; unmatched junction nucleotides: 4. The V gene's germline CDR1 is SGHVS and CDR2 FQNEAQ. The CDR3 DNA is TGTGCCAGCACGGGACTAGCCCTCACAGATACGCAGTATTTT. Translated, it gives CASTGLALTDTQYF.

This clone was observed once. This chain uses TRBV2 with TRBJ2-3; 7 bases agree with TRBD1. The germline V gene encodes CDR1 SNHLY and CDR2 FYNNEI. The CDR3 loop spans 17 amino acids. With V trimmed by 6 bases and J by 3 bases, 15 bases remained unmatched. The DNA of the CDR3 is TGTGCCAGCAGCCCCGCCGGGACAAGGGGGCTTACAGATACGCAGTATTTT. It translates to CASSPAGTRGLTDTQYF. Together with reference TRBV2 and TRBJ2-3, the CDR3 gives the full variable domain: EPEVTQTPSHQVTQMGQEVILRCVPISNHLYFYWYRQILGQKVEFLVSFYNNEISEKSEIFDDQFSVERPDGSNFTLKIRSTKLEDSAMYFCASSPAGTRGLTDTQYFGPGTRLTVL.

The chain links TRBV4-1 to TRBJ2-5; no clear D gene. Germline V gives CDR1 MGHRA, CDR2 YSYEKL. The V end lost 0 bases, the J end lost 5 bases, and 10 bases lay between the germline ends. The CDR3 consists of 14 residues. The CDR3 loop reads CASSQEYGPETQYF. As DNA, the CDR3 is TGCGCCAGCAGCCAAGAGTACGGCCCGGAGACCCAGTACTTC.

The chain joins TRBV14 to TRBJ1-6; a possible D gene is TRBD1 (5 bases). There are 15 residues in the CDR3. Germline-derived CDR1 and CDR2 are SGHDN and FVKESK. Trimming pared 3 bases from V and 7 bases from J, leaving 13 bases between. In DNA, the CDR3 is TGTGCCAGCAGCCAGCAGGGATCCCGAAATTCACCCCTCCACTTT. Its translation: CASSQQGSRNSPLHF.

The chain links TRBV11-2 to TRBJ1-2; D possibly corresponds to TRBD1 (5 bases). V lost 1 base to trimming and J lost 4 bases, with 13 bases between them. From germline, CDR1 is SGHAT and CDR2 FQNNGV. There are 15 residues in the CDR3. The CDR3 sequence: CASSLVGGVAYGYTF. CDR3 DNA: TGTGCCAGCAGCTTAGTCGGGGGGGTTGCCTATGGCTACACCTTC.

The chain is built from TRBV5-8 and TRBJ2-2; 9 positions agree with TRBD2. This CDR3 contains 15 residues. V lost 5 bases, J lost 6 bases, and 8 bases stayed unmatched. Germline-derived CDR1 and CDR2 are SGHTS and YDEGEE. This chain's CDR3 is CASSPGLAWPGELFF. The CDR3 DNA reads as TGTGCCAGCAGTCCAGGACTAGCGTGGCCCGGGGAGCTGTTTTTT.

The chain recombines TRBV6-1 with TRBJ1-1, with TRBD1 as a possible D gene (5 bases). The CDR3 extends over 13 amino acids. Germline assignment: CDR1 MNHNS and CDR2 SASEGT. Between the trimmed V and J ends, which lost 5 bases and 6 bases, there was a span of 13 bases. CDR3 amino acids: CASSSQTGAEAFF. The CDR3 bases are TGTGCCAGCAGTTCCCAGACGGGGGCTGAAGCTTTCTTT.

V and J are TRBV19 and TRBJ1-4; D remains ambiguous. The CDR3 loop spans 15 amino acids. Per germline, CDR1 LNHDA and CDR2 SQIVND (reference sequence). The V end lost 2 bases, the J end lost 6 bases, and 13 bases lay between the germline ends. CDR3 in DNA: TGTGCCAGTAGTATATCGCCCGCGATGGATGAAAAACTGTTTTTT. Translating gives CASSISPAMDEKLFF. The whole variable domain, remainder taken from reference TRBV19 and TRBJ1-4, is DGGITQSPKYLFRKEGQNVTLSCEQNLNHDAMYWYRQDPGQGLRLIYYSQIVNDFQKGDIAEGYSVSREKKESFPLTVTSAQKNPTAFYLCASSISPAMDEKLFFGSGTQLSVL.

The chain couples TRBV18 to TRBJ2-1; TRBD2 agrees at 7 bases. CDR1 is KGHSH, CDR2 LQKENI, per germline. This CDR3 has 14 residues. The junction had 0 bases not matched to a gene; V was cut back by 0 bases and J by 4 bases. The CDR3 nucleotides read TGTGCCAGCTCACCACCGGGAGGGTACAATGAGCAGTTCTTC. This codes for CASSPPGGYNEQFF.

This clone has a handful of counts. V usage is TRBV6-1 and J usage is TRBJ2-7; TRBD1 aligns across 7 bases. The CDR3 has 15 amino acids. Germline assignment: CDR1 MNHNS and CDR2 SASEGT. V dropped 7 bases and J dropped 2; count of bases not matched to a gene: 11. The chain's CDR3 is CASTKGQGVAYEQYF. The CDR3 DNA follows: TGTGCCAGCACAAAAGGGCAGGGGGTAGCCTACGAGCAGTACTTC.

CDR3 DNA: TGTGCCAGCAGCTTTTTAGGATTCTACGAGCAGTACTTC. Protein product: CASSFLGFYEQYF. The gene calls are TRBV5-8 and TRBJ2-7; D remains ambiguous. The V and J ends lost 2 bases and 3 bases respectively, with 9 bases between them. Germline CDR1 reads SGHTS; CDR2 reads YDEGEE. The CDR3 covers 13 residues.

This clone has only one observation. The CDR3 DNA is TGCGCCAGCAGCTTGGTAGGGGGACAGGCCAATGAAAAACTGTTTTTT. It yields the protein CASSLVGGQANEKLFF. The chain is built from TRBV5-1 and TRBJ1-4, with 8 bases lining up with TRBD1. This CDR3 spans 16 amino acids. V trimming: 0 bases; J trimming: 5 bases; junction bases outside the gene matches: 6. Germline V gene lookup returns CDR1 SGHRS and CDR2 YFSETQ. The full variable domain, rest sourced from reference TRBV5-1 and TRBJ1-4, is KAGVTQTPRYLIKTRGQQVTLSCSPISGHRSVSWYQQTPGQGLQFLFEYFSETQRNKGNFPGRFSGRQFSNSRSEMNVSTLELGDSALYLCASSLVGGQANEKLFFGSGTQLSVL.

V usage is TRBV28 and J usage is TRBJ1-1; 8 nucleotides line up with TRBD1. The germline gives CDR1 MDHEN, CDR2 SYDVKM. The CDR3 extends over 14 amino acids. J was trimmed by 3 bases and V by 5 bases; bases with no gene match: 5. The CDR3 here is CASSKKQGDTEAFF. The DNA of the CDR3 is TGTGCCAGCAGTAAAAAACAGGGGGACACTGAAGCTTTCTTT.

The gene calls are TRBV5-1 and TRBJ2-7; TRBD2 might be the D (6 bases). Between the trimmed V and J ends, which lost 4 bases and 1 base, there was a span of 9 bases. The germline gives CDR1 SGHRS, CDR2 YFSETQ. CDR3 length equals 13 residues. The chain's CDR3 is CASSGGYSYEQYF. The CDR3 nucleotides read TGCGCCAGCAGCGGGGGGTATTCCTACGAGCAGTACTTC.

The chain links TRBV5-1 to TRBJ1-1; a weak D match, TRBD1 (6 bases). CDR1 is SGHRS and CDR2 is YFSETQ in the germline V gene. The CDR3 sequence is 17 residues long. Trimming left V 0 bases short and J 6 bases short, with 21 bases between. This chain's CDR3 is CASSLEAIRGVGAEAFF. DNA for the CDR3: TGCGCCAGCAGCTTGGAGGCGATAAGGGGGGTAGGCGCTGAAGCTTTCTTT.

The V gene is TRBV20-1, the J gene TRBJ1-4, with D unclear. Between the trimmed V and J ends, which lost 2 bases and 6 bases, there was a span of 1 base. The CDR3 contains 10 residues. Germline V gene data show CDR1 as DFQATT and CDR2 as SNEGSKA (reference sequence). The CDR3 protein is CSARYEKLFF. The DNA for the CDR3 is TGCAGTGCTAGATATGAAAAACTGTTTTTT.

The V and J genes are TRBV2 and TRBJ2-3; 7 nucleotides agree with TRBD2. CDR3 length: 18 residues. J gave up 2 bases and V 3 bases, and 14 bases lay outside the gene matches. Germline values: CDR1 SNHLY, CDR2 FYNNEI. CDR3 region: CASSERAASGYTTDTQYF. Written as DNA, the CDR3 is TGTGCCAGCAGTGAGCGGGCGGCTAGCGGTTACACCACAGATACGCAGTATTTT.

This chain connects TRBV7-9 to TRBJ2-3; 8 bases align to TRBD2. The CDR3 length is 16 residues. Germline CDR1 reads SEHNR; CDR2 reads FQNEAQ (reference sequence). The ends lost 0 bases at V and 5 bases at J; junction bases unmatched: 7. CDR3 in DNA: TGTGCCAGCAGCTTAGCAGGTCGGGGGGGAAAAGATACGCAGTATTTT. This codes for CASSLAGRGGKDTQYF.

This rearrangement joins TRBV9 to TRBJ2-5; 8 bases line up with TRBD1. The ends lost 0 bases at V and 5 bases at J; junction bases unmatched: 12. Germline V gives CDR1 SGDLS, CDR2 YYNGEE. The CDR3 loop spans 17 amino acids. The CDR3 spells CASSVESGQGGRETQYF. The DNA of the CDR3 is TGTGCCAGCAGCGTAGAAAGTGGACAGGGTGGGCGGGAGACCCAGTACTTC.